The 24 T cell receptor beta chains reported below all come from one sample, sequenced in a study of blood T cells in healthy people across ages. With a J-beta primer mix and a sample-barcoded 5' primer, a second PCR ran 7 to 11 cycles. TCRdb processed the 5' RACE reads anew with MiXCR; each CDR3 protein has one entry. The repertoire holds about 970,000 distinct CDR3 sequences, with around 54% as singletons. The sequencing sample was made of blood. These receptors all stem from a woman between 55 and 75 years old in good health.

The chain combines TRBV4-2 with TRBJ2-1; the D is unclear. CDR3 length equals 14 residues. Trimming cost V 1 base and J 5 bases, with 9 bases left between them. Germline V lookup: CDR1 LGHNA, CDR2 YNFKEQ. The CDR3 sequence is CASSQVGHDNEQFF. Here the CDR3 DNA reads TGTGCCAGCAGCCAAGTGGGTCACGACAATGAGCAGTTCTTC.

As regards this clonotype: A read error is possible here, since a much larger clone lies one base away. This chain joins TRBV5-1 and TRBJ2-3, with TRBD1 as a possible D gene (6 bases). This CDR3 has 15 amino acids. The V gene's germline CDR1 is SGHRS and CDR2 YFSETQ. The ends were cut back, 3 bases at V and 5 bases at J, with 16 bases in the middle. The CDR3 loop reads CASSWRLSRGDTQYF. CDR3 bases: TGCGCCAGCAGCTGGAGGTTATCCAGGGGAGATACGCAGTATTTT.

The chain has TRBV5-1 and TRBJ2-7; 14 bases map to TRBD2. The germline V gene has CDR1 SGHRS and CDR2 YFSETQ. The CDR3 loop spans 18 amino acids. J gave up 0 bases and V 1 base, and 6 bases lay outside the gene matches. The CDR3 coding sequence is TGCGCCAGCAGCTTGAGGACTAGCGGGAGGCGGAGCTCCTACGAGCAGTACTTC. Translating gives CASSLRTSGRRSSYEQYF.

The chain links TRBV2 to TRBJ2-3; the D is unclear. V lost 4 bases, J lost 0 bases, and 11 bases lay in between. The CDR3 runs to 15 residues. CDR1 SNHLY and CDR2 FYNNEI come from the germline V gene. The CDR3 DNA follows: TGTGCCAGCAGTGGTGTCTACCCTAGCACAGATACGCAGTATTTT. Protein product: CASSGVYPSTDTQYF.

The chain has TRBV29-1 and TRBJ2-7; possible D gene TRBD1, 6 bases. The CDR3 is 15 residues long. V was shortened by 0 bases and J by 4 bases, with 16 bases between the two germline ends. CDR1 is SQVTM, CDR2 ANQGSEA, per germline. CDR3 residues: CSVEDWSGVVYEQYF. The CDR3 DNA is TGCAGCGTTGAAGACTGGTCAGGGGTAGTTTACGAGCAGTACTTC.

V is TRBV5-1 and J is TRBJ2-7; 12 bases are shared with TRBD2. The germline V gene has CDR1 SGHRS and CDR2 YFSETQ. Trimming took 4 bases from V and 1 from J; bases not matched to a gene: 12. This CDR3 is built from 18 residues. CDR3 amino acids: CASSPPTSGRFGSYEQYF. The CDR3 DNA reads TGCGCCAGCAGCCCTCCAACTAGCGGGAGGTTTGGGTCCTACGAGCAGTACTTC.

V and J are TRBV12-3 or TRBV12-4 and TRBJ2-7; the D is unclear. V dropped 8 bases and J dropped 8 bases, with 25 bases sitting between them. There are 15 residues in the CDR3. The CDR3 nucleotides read TGTGCCAGCTCACCCCTTGGACCGTTCCCTGGAAAGCAGTACTTC. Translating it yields CASSPLGPFPGKQYF.

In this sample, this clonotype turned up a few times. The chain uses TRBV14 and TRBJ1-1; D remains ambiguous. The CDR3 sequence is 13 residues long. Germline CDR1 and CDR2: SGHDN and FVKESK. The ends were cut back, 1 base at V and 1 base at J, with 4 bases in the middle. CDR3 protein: CASSQVENTEAFF. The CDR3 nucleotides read TGTGCCAGCAGCCAAGTGGAGAACACTGAAGCTTTCTTT.

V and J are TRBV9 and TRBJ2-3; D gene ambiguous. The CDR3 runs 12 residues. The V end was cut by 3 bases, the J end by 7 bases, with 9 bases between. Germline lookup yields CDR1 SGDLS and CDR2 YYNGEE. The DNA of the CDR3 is TGTGCCAGCAGCGGCCGAGGAAATACGCAGTATTTT. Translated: CASSGRGNTQYF. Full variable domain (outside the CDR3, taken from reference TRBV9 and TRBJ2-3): DSGVTQTPKHLITATGQRVTLRCSPRSGDLSVYWYQQSLDQGLQFLIQYYNGEERAKGNILERFSAQQFPDLHSELNLSSLELGDSALYFCASSGRGNTQYFGPGTRLTVL.

The CDR3 DNA is TGCGCCAGCAGCCAGCAGGGACAGGGGGTAGACGAGCAGTACTTC. It translates to CASSQQGQGVDEQYF. The gene calls are TRBV4-1 and TRBJ2-4; 11 nucleotides align to TRBD1. Gene TRBJ2-7 matches the end of the DNA better, so the J call may be wrong. Germline V lookup: CDR1 MGHRA, CDR2 YSYEKL. CDR3 size: 15 residues.

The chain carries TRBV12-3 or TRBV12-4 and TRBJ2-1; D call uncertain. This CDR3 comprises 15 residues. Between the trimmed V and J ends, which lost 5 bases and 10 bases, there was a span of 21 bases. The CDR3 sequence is CASSPQGNFKTEQFF. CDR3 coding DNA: TGTGCCAGCAGTCCCCAAGGGAACTTCAAGACGGAGCAGTTCTTC.

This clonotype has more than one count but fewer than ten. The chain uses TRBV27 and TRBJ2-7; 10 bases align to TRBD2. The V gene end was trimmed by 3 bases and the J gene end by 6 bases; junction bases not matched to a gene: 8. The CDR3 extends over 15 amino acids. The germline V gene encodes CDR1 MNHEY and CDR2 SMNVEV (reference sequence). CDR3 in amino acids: CASSFGTSGKGEQYF. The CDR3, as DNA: TGTGCCAGCAGTTTTGGAACTAGCGGGAAAGGCGAGCAGTACTTC.

CDR3 residues: CATSRAYDRVSYEQYF. The CDR3 DNA follows: TGTGCCACCAGCAGAGCCTACGACAGGGTGTCCTACGAGCAGTACTTC. V usage is TRBV15 and J usage is TRBJ2-7; 7 bases are shared with TRBD1. Unmatched junction bases numbered 7, after V lost 1 base and J lost 1 base. The CDR3 runs to 16 residues. The germline gives CDR1 LNHNV, CDR2 YYDKDF (reference sequence).

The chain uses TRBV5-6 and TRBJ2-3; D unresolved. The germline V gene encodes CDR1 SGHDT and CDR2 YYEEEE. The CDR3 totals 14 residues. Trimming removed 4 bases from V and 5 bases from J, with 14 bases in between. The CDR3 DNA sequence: TGTGCCAGCAGCCCACTACTGCTCGGAGATACGCAGTATTTT. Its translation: CASSPLLLGDTQYF.

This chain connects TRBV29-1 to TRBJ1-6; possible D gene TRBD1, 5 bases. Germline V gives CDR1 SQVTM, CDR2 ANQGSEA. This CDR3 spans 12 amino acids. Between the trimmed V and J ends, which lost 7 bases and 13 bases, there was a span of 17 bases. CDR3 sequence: CSAALRGGPLHF. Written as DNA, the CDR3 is TGCAGCGCCGCCTTAAGGGGTGGCCCCCTCCACTTT.

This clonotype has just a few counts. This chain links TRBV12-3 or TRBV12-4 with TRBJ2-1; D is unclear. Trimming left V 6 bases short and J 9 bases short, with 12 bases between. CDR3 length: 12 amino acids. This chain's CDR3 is CASRDLGFEQFF. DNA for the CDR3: TGTGCCAGCAGAGACCTAGGTTTTGAGCAGTTCTTC.

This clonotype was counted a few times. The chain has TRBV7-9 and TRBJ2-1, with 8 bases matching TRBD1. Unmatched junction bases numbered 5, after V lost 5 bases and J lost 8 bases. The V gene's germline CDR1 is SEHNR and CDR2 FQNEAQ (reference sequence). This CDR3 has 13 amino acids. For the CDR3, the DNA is TGTGCCAGCAGCCAGACAGGGGTCCATGAGCAGTTCTTC. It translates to CASSQTGVHEQFF. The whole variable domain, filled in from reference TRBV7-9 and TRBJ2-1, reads DTGVSQNPRHKITKRGQNVTFRCDPISEHNRLYWYRQTLGQGPEFLTYFQNEAQLEKSRLLSDRFSAERPKGSFSTLEIQRTEQGDSAMYLCASSQTGVHEQFFGPGTRLTVL.

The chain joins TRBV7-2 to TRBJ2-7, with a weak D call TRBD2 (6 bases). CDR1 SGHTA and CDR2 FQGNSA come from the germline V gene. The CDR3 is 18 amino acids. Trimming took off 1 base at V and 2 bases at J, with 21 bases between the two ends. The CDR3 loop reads CASSLGEARQRATYEQYF. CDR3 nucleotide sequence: TGTGCCAGCAGCTTAGGTGAAGCCCGACAGCGGGCGACCTACGAGCAGTACTTC.

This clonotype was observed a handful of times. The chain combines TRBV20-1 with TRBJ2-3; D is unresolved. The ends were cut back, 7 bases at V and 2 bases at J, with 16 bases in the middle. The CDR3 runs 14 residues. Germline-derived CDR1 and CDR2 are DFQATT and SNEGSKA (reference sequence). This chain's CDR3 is CSVPSSRSTDTQYF. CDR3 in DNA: TGCAGTGTGCCGAGTAGCCGTTCCACAGATACGCAGTATTTT.

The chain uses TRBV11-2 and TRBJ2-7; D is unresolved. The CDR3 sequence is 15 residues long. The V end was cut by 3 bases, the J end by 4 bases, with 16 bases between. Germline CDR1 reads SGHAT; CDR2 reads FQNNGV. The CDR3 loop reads CASSFGQAQTYEQYF. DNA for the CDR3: TGTGCCAGCAGCTTTGGGCAGGCCCAAACATACGAGCAGTACTTC.

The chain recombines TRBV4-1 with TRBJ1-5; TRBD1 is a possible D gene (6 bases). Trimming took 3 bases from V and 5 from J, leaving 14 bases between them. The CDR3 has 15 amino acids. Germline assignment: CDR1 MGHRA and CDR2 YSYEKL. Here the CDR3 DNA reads TGCGCCAGCAGCCAGTACGGGGGCGAGGATCAGCCCCAGCATTTT. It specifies CASSQYGGEDQPQHF.

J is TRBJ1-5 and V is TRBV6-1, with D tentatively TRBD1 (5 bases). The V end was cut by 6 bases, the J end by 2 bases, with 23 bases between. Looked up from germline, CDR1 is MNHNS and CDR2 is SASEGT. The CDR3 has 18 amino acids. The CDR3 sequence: CASSVIPGVKFGNQPQHF. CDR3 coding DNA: TGTGCCAGCAGCGTAATACCGGGGGTAAAGTTTGGCAATCAGCCCCAGCATTTT.

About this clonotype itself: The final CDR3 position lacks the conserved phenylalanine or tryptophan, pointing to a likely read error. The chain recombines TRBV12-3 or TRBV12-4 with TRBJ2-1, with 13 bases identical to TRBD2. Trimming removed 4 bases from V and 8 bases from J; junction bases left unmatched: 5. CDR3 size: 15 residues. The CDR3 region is CASSSGLAGAHEQFV. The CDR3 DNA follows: TGTGCCAGCAGTTCCGGACTAGCGGGAGCACATGAGCAGTTCGTC.

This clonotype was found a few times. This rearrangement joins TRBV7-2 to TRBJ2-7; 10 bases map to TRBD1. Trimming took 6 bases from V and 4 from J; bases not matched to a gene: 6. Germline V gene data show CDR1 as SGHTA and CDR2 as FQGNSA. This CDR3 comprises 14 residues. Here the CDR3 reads CASRVRDRGYEQYF. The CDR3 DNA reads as TGTGCCAGCAGGGTTCGGGACAGGGGATACGAGCAGTACTTC. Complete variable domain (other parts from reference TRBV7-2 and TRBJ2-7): GAGVSQSPSNKVTEKGKDVELRCDPISGHTALYWYRQSLGQGLEFLIYFQGNSAPDKSGLPSDRFSAERTGGSVSTLTIQRTQQEDSAVYLCASRVRDRGYEQYFGPGTRLTVT.